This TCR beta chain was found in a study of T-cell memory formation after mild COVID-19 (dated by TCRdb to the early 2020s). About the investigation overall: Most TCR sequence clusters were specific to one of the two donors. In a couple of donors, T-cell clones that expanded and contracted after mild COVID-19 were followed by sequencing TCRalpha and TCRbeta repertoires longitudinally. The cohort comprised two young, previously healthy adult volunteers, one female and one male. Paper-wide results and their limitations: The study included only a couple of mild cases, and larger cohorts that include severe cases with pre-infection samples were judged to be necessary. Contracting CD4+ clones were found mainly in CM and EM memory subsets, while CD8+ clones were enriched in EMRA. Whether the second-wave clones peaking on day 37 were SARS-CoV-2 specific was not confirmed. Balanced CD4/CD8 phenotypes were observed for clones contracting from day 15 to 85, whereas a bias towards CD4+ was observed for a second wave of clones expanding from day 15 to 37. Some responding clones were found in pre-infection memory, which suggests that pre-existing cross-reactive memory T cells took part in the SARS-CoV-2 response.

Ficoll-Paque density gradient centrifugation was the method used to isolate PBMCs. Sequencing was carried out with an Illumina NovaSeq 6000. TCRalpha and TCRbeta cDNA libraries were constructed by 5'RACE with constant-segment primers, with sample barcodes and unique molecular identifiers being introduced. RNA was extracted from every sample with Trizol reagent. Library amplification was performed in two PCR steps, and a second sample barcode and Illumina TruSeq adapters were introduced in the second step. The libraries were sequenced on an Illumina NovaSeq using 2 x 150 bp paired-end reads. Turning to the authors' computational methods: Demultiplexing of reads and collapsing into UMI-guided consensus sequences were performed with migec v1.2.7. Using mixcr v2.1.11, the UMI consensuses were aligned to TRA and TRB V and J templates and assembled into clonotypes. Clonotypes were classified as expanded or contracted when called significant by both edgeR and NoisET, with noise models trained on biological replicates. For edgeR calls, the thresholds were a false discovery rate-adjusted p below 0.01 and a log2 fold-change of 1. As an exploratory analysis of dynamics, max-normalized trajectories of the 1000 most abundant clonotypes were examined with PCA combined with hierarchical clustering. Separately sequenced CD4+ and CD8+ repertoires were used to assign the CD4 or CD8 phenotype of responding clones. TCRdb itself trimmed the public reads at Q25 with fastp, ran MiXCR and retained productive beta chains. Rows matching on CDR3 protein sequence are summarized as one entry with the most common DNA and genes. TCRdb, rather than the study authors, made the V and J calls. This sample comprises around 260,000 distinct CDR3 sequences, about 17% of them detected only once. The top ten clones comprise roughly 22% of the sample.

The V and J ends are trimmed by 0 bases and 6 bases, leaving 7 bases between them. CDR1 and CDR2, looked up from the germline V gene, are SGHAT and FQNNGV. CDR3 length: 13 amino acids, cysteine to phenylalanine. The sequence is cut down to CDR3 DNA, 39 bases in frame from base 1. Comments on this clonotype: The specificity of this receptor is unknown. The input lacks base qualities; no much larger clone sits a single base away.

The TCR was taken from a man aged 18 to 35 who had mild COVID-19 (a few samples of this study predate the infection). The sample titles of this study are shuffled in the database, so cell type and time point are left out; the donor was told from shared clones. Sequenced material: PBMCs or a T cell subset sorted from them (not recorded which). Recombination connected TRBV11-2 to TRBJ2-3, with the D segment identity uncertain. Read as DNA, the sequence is TGTGCCAGCAGCTTAGAGGGTTGGGATACGCAGTATTTT. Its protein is CASSLEGWDTQYF.